Detailed here is one TCR beta chain. Which antigen it targets is not known. No base qualities exist here, and no much larger clone lies one base off it. The cohort consisted of 650 to 850 healthy bone marrow donors. At the time of sampling, all cohort members were nominally healthy, though unrecorded immune exposures were likely present. The donor tested CMV seronegative and was one of the 352 seronegative cohort members. A peripheral blood sample was provided by each donor, and peripheral blood mononuclear cells were used for TCR beta sequencing. Genomic DNA extraction from the blood cell samples was performed with the Qiagen DNeasy Blood Extraction Kit. These data are taken from a study of cytomegalovirus exposure and HLA in healthy donors (dated by TCRdb to the late 2010s). Study-wide context: An earlier analysis of approximately 550 of the donors reported 250 to 350 Gb of sequence data and 117 million unique TCR beta sequences from about 200 million T cells. An early release that covered around 590 HLA-typed donors contained about 290 gigabases of sequencing data and approximately 85 million unique TCR sequences. Of the 300 to 500 genotyped donors, 81% were placed in the genetic ancestry cluster associated with self-reported Caucasian donors. The study was designed to test whether signatures of past pathogen exposure could be identified by cataloging public T cell receptors. The study profiled the T cell repertoires of hundreds of subjects by immunosequencing and related them to cytomegalovirus serostatus. Besides the first cohort of 666 subjects, a separate validation cohort made up of about 120 different subjects was used. High-throughput TCR immunosequencing, statistical association of individual TCRs with disease status, and machine learning were combined to predict cytomegalovirus infection status. In a later analysis, previously published TCR beta repertoires from several hundred donors were re-analyzed and high-resolution HLA genotyping was added so that TCR occurrence patterns could be studied. In the later analysis, no new phenotypic data were used to find candidate immune exposures; instead, reliance was placed on TCR beta sequences and their occurrence across donors. An earlier analysis of fewer than 700 of the donors applied high-throughput TCR beta sequencing to assess whether each TCR beta V gene segment acted as functional or pseudogenic. Donor age, sex, ethnicity and CMV serostatus were compiled together with the repertoire data. In a later genetic analysis, genome-wide SNP genotypes for about three fifths of the roughly 670 donors were used, and that subset was treated as a discovery cohort. Every discovery cohort repertoire had been produced on one sequencing platform. Both class I and class II loci were covered by HLA typing, at four-digit resolution. Typing coverage varied by locus: roughly 620-640 donors for A, B, C, DRB1 and DQB1; more than 500 for DQA1; more than 600 for DPA1; 450 to 480 for DPB1. Several DR-DQ haplotypes were handled as single units for association and clustering because linkage in the cohort was strong. Among some 400 genotyped donors of the cohort, an average of around 250,000 unique TCR beta nucleotide sequences was sequenced per donor, of which about 18% were non-productive. Here is what the overall study found, with its caveats: When HLA alleles, especially DR and DQ, strongly co-occurred, attributing TCR associations to individual alleles was difficult. Because counts were too low, roughly 18 rarely observed V segments, including chromosome 9 orphons, were left out of the earlier analysis of several hundred of the donors. A total of 164 TCR beta chains were listed by the study as associated with cytomegalovirus. In a later analysis, TCR association rates were found to vary across HLA loci, with the most associated TCRs seen for DRB1 alleles and the fewest for HLA-C alleles. Sequencing depth was assumed to be roughly uniform across donors in the presence/absence analyses, though that assumption may not hold. Several of the top co-occurrence clusters appeared to be linked to parvovirus B19, influenza, CMV and Epstein-Barr virus, according to a later analysis. According to the authors, the approach could potentially be generalized to other disease states and immunological phenotypes. In a later genetic analysis, a missense DCLRE1C variant was associated with V-gene and J-gene trimming of TCR beta chains, and the association was replicated in an independent cohort. Linkage disequilibrium might explain the correlated functional status among segregating V segments, but an unknown experimental factor could not be excluded. In vitro tests confirmed that a few of the cytomegalovirus-associated TCR beta chains recognize cytomegalovirus antigens. Compared with equally common non-associated chains, HLA-associated TCR beta chains in a later analysis were more clonally expanded and had lower generation probabilities. According to a later analysis, most CMV-associated TCR beta chains appeared to be HLA-restricted, and the HLA associations seemed to be driven largely by CMV exposure. The only immune exposure information available for the cohort was CMV serostatus. Across donors, most TCR sequences were observed very rarely, whereas some public TCRs were present in many individuals. A later analysis associated some 17,000 TCR beta sequences with specific HLA alleles at a false discovery rate of 0.05. An earlier analysis of approximately 500 of the donors showed that most TCR beta V segments appeared in productive rearrangements either about 90% or about 30% of the time, which broadly matched IMGT annotations. Cytomegalovirus status was reported to be diagnosed by the classifier with high specificity and sensitivity in both the original and validation cohorts. HLA typing was unavailable for some donors at each locus, so association tests used only the typed subset. A further reported finding was that TCR beta sequences accurately predicted the HLA-A and HLA-B alleles for most subjects in the first cohort. A later genetic analysis reported fewer N-insertions in productive TCRs among donors in an Asian-associated ancestry cluster than the roughly 640-donor mean. A group of highly shared sequence variants was considered likely to be a technical artifact of the sequencing pipeline. Only TCR beta chains were sequenced in this cohort, and the absence of alpha or paired-chain data limited detectable features.

The library came from the immunoSEQ multiplex PCR assay. For the multiplex PCR, a mixture combining 60 forward primers for TCR Vbeta segments and 13 reverse primers for TCR Jbeta segments was used. Amplification of the CDR3 region of rearranged TCR beta genes was performed with a multiplex PCR assay on genomic DNA. The amplified TCR beta libraries were sequenced on the Illumina HiSeq System as 87-base-pair reads. Concerning the study's data processing: A later analysis tallied around 80 million unique TCR beta chains across the 666 repertoires, and around 10 million of those chains were shared by two or more donors. Raw reads were error-corrected and collapsed into unique sequences by a nearest-neighbor algorithm in which closely related sequences were merged to remove PCR and sequencing errors. CDR3 sequences were aligned to IMGT reference sequences to assign V, D and J gene segments. For a sequence to be retained, at least a six-nucleotide match to both a V gene segment and a J gene segment was required. Rearrangements were called productive when the CDR3 lacked stop codons and stayed in frame with V and J; all others were non-productive. CDR3 was defined according to IMGT convention as the region running from the second conserved V-encoded cysteine to the conserved J-encoded phenylalanine. In an earlier analysis of 500 to 650 of the donors, sequences lacking an unambiguous match to a single V gene segment were excluded. An earlier analysis of over 450 of the donors classified V segments as functional when productive rearrangements were above 56.7% and as segregating when the standard deviation between donors was above 5%. To diagnose cytomegalovirus status from the catalog of TCR beta chain sequences, a statistical classification framework was built. In a later analysis, V and J genes were assigned by comparing TCR nucleotide sequences against IMGT/GENE-DB human TR gene sequences. In a later analysis, CDR3 sequences and most-parsimonious VDJ recombination scenarios were assigned using the TCRdist pipeline. A later analysis defined each TCR beta chain by its CDR3 amino acid sequence plus V-gene family, and excluded reads lacking a unique V-gene family. A later analysis removed 500 to 650 highly shared, low-generation-probability nucleotide sequences to deal with suspected cross-contamination and a sequencing artifact. A later analysis calculated a clonal expansion index for each public chain from normalized within-repertoire ranks of inferred template counts. A later analysis computed generation probabilities with a VDJ recombination model fitted to out-of-frame rearrangements, and checked the results against IGoR. In a later analysis, hypergeometric tests were used to score TCR-TCR, TCR-HLA and TCR-CMV co-occurrence, with a repertoire-size bias correction applied to TCR pairs. False discovery rates were estimated in a later analysis by permuting HLA or CMV assignments 20 times. In a later analysis, co-occurring TCRs were grouped using DBSCAN, and TCRdist sequence similarity was added for clustering within HLA-allele-positive subsets. Repertoires with fewer than 30,000 or more than 120,000 public chains were left out of co-occurrence clustering, as were five repertoires with anomalous nucleotide sharing. Held by TCRdb, this immuneACCESS table contains in-frame sequences only and omits some clones. Under half of the omission traces to an unresolved V gene where checked; the cause of the rest is unknown. The V and J calls and clone size come from that table; D and trimming were worked out from the DNA. The sample data list about 130,000 clones, and over 60% of these were observed just once. The top ten hold about 1.2% of the sample.

The TCR comes from a female donor in good health and CMV-seronegative. The source material was PBMCs.

The CDR3 region reads CASSLTVNTEAFF. The DNA sequence reads TGTGCCAGCAGCTTGACAGTGAACACTGAAGCTTTCTTT. Recombination linked TRBV11-3 to TRBJ1-1; possibly the D gene is TRBD1, per 5 matching bases. Reading the germline V gene gives CDR1 SGHNT and CDR2 YENEEA. Measured from the cysteine to the phenylalanine, the CDR3 is 13 residues long. Only the CDR3 DNA stays, 39 bases, in frame from base 1. The V end loses 3 bases and the J end loses 0 bases, and a stretch of 5 bases separates them.